Listed below are T cell receptor beta chains from one sample, sequenced in a study of shared clonotypes between healthy human individuals. The data were produced by immunoSEQ multiplex PCR, yet TCRdb's version contains in-frame clones alone and is incomplete. In the table there are some 1 million clones, about 75% of which are singletons. The sequencing sample was made of memory CD4+ T cells sorted from blood. The receptors originated from a man younger than 35 in good health. Both conserved end residues are part of each CDR3. D genes are given only for firm matches. Expanded clones get a size class; other rows say once, few or many, or leave the size out.

v_call	cdr3_length	j_call	clone_size	d_call	cdr3_nt	cdr3_aa
TRBV2	12	TRBJ2-7	.	.	TGTGCCAGCACCTCTGTAGCCTACGAGCAGTACTTC	CASTSVAYEQYF
TRBV11-2	16	TRBJ1-2	.	TRBD1	TGTGCCAGCAGCTTCGGCCCTGACAGGGGAGACTATGGCTACACCTTC	CASSFGPDRGDYGYTF
TRBV10-3	15	TRBJ2-3	.	TRBD1	TGTGCCATCAGTCCTAGGGGGCAGATCACAGATACGCAGTATTTT	CAISPRGQITDTQYF
TRBV11-2	15	TRBJ2-1	.	.	TGTGCCAGCAGCTTAGAAAGTTGGAGGGCGAATGAGCAGTTCTTC	CASSLESWRANEQFF
TRBV5-1	15	TRBJ2-1	.	.	TGCGCCAGCAGCTTGGCCATGGGAAAGGCCAGTGAGCAGTTCTTC	CASSLAMGKASEQFF
TRBV7-2	16	TRBJ2-7	.	TRBD2	TGTGCCAGCAGCTTAGGAGGTAATAGCGGGAGGTTCAAGCAGTACTTC	CASSLGGNSGRFKQYF
TRBV6-5	16	TRBJ2-7	.	.	TGTGCCAGCAGTTACTCCGGGACGGGGAACTCCTACGAGCAGTACTTC	CASSYSGTGNSYEQYF
TRBV11-2	13	TRBJ2-7	.	TRBD2	TGTGCCAGCAGCTCCCAGACTAGCATCGAGCAGTACTTC	CASSSQTSIEQYF
TRBV10-2	13	TRBJ1-5	.	TRBD1	TGCGCCAGCCGGGACAGTAGCAATCAGCCCCAGCATTTT	CASRDSSNQPQHF
TRBV30	15	TRBJ2-7	.	TRBD1	TGTGCCTGGAGGGAGAACAGGGGGGATTCCTACGAGCAGTACTTC	CAWRENRGDSYEQYF
TRBV6-1	13	TRBJ2-7	once	.	TGTGCCAGCAAGGAAACAGGGCGCTACGAGCAGTACTTC	CASKETGRYEQYF
TRBV7-9	14	TRBJ1-4	.	.	TGTGCCAGCAGCTTCGCACAGTCTAATGAAAAACTGTTTTTT	CASSFAQSNEKLFF
TRBV5-4	16	TRBJ2-5	.	.	TGTGCCAGCAGCTTGGGTCTCGCGGGGGCTTCAGAGACCCAGTACTTC	CASSLGLAGASETQYF